This T cell receptor beta chain emerged from a study of T cells after somatic rescue of genetic block. The protocol was immunoSEQ multiplex PCR, while the TCRdb copy is restricted to in-frame clones and leaves out a portion. The sample shows roughly 70,000 clones, 90% to 95% of them seen only once. J lost 0 bases, V lost 4 bases, and 4 bases had no gene match. The germline gives CDR1 SGHRS, CDR2 YFSETQ. The CDR3 totals 14 residues. This TCR was sampled from a middle-aged man. The chain links TRBV5-1 to TRBJ2-7; 7 bases are a match to TRBD1. The sample consisted of peripheral blood mononuclear cells (PBMCs). The CDR3 nucleotides read TGCGCCAGCAGCCCGGGACAGACCTCCTACGAGCAGTACTTC. The encoded protein is CASSPGQTSYEQYF.